The 18 T cell receptor beta chains presented below share a single source sample, sequenced in a study of OX40 agonist ivuxolimab in advanced cancers. Assay used: immunoSEQ multiplex PCR; TCRdb lists only in-frame clones, some missing. The sample records about 49,000 clones, just under 80% being singletons. The sequencing used CD4+ or CD8+ T cells sorted from blood, collected in a trial of the OX40 agonist ivuxolimab. These receptors all come from an adult with an advanced solid tumor such as melanoma, head and neck, liver or kidney cancer.

This clone has just one count. This sequence joins TRBV4-1 and TRBJ2-3, with D possibly being TRBD1 or TRBD2 (5 bases each). Germline V gene data show CDR1 as MGHRA and CDR2 as YSYEKL. Trimming cost V 0 bases and J 3 bases, with 10 bases left between them. This CDR3 has 15 residues. The CDR3 coding sequence is TGCGCCAGCAGCCAAGAACGGGACGGGACAGATACGCAGTATTTT. Amino acid sequence: CASSQERDGTDTQYF.

The rearrangement links TRBV6-7 to TRBJ2-4; weak D call: TRBD2 (5 bases). Being an ORF, TRBV6-7 has a function that is uncertain. The V end lost 2 bases, the J end lost 5 bases, and 13 bases lay between the germline ends. This CDR3 comprises 15 residues. Here the CDR3 reads CASSYLLSSQNIQYF. Written as DNA, the CDR3 is TGTGCCAGCAGTTACCTCCTCTCTAGCCAAAACATTCAGTACTTC.

This clone was observed a handful of times. The chain recombines TRBV29-1 with TRBJ2-1; 7 bases map to TRBD1. Germline lookup yields CDR1 SQVTM and CDR2 ANQGSEA. J lost 3 bases, V lost 7 bases, and 9 bases had no gene match. The CDR3 extends over 14 amino acids. This chain's CDR3 is CSARTGGLYNEQFF. Here the CDR3 DNA reads TGCAGCGCCAGGACAGGCGGCCTCTACAATGAGCAGTTCTTC.

This chain uses TRBV9 with TRBJ2-7, with 7 nucleotides matching TRBD1. Germline CDR1 SGDLS, CDR2 YYNGEE. V lost 4 bases to trimming and J lost 7 bases; unmatched junction nucleotides: 11. The CDR3 loop spans 14 amino acids. The CDR3 sequence: CASSPRTGLGEQYF. CDR3 in DNA: TGTGCCAGCAGCCCTAGGACAGGTTTGGGGGAGCAGTACTTC.

The V and J genes are TRBV7-8 and TRBJ1-2; TRBD1 might be the D (5 bases). The germline gives CDR1 SGHVS, CDR2 FQNEAQ. CDR3 length: 14 amino acids. V was pared by 3 bases and J by 0 bases, with 8 bases between. The CDR3 spells CASSLQQANYGYTF. The CDR3 DNA reads TGTGCCAGCAGCTTGCAACAGGCTAACTATGGCTACACCTTC.

The sample holds many counts of this clone. V is TRBV7-6 and J is TRBJ2-7, with a tentative D call TRBD2 (5 bases). The V end lost 5 bases, the J end lost 6 bases, and 14 bases lay between the germline ends. The CDR3 is made up of 13 amino acids. Germline CDR1 reads SGHVS; CDR2 reads FNYEAQ. Written as DNA, the CDR3 is TGTGCCAGCAGCCGGCCCCTCGCGGGCGAGCAGTACTTC. It codes for CASSRPLAGEQYF.

V is TRBV7-2 and J is TRBJ1-6, with 8 bases matching TRBD1. The CDR3 extends over 15 amino acids. V shed 5 bases, J shed 9 bases, and the junction held 9 bases outside the gene matches. Germline loops: CDR1 SGHTA, CDR2 FQGNSA. The CDR3 spells CASSQRTGRGSPLHF. CDR3 in DNA: TGTGCCAGCAGCCAACGGACAGGGAGGGGTTCACCCCTCCACTTT.

V and J are TRBV5-1 and TRBJ1-3, with TRBD1 identical over 9 bases. The CDR3 length is 18 residues. CDR1 is SGHRS, CDR2 YFSETQ, per germline. J gave up 3 bases and V 5 bases, and 15 bases lay outside the gene matches. The CDR3 DNA sequence: TGCGCCAGCAGTTCTACACCGGGACAGGGTAGTGGTGGAAACACCATATATTTT. Encoded protein: CASSSTPGQGSGGNTIYF. The whole variable domain, remainder taken from reference TRBV5-1 and TRBJ1-3, is KAGVTQTPRYLIKTRGQQVTLSCSPISGHRSVSWYQQTPGQGLQFLFEYFSETQRNKGNFPGRFSGRQFSNSRSEMNVSTLELGDSALYLCASSSTPGQGSGGNTIYFGEGSWLTVV.

This rearrangement joins TRBV5-1 to TRBJ2-1; 13 bases are shared with TRBD2. The CDR3 runs 15 residues. V was pared by 2 bases and J by 7 bases, with 3 bases of the junction left unmatched. Per the germline V gene, CDR1 is SGHRS and CDR2 is YFSETQ. CDR3: CASSLLAGGPNEQFF. The CDR3 DNA follows: TGCGCCAGCAGCTTACTAGCGGGAGGGCCAAATGAGCAGTTCTTC.

The table lists this clone with a few counts. The chain uses TRBV28 and TRBJ1-5; the match to TRBD1 covers 7 bases. CDR1 and CDR2 from the germline V gene are MDHEN and SYDVKM. With 4 bases clipped from V and 7 bases from J, the junction kept 19 bases outside the gene matches. This CDR3 is 18 amino acids long. In nucleotides, the CDR3 is TGTGCCAGCAGTTCCTCCAAATCGGTCCGGGACAGTAAACAGCCCCAGCATTTT. Residues: CASSSSKSVRDSKQPQHF.

The chain combines TRBV13 with TRBJ2-7; D uncertain. Trimming cost V 4 bases and J 4 bases, with 14 bases left between them. There are 14 residues in the CDR3. Germline CDR1 and CDR2: PRHDT and FYEKMQ (reference sequence). This chain's CDR3 is CASSSAWVGYEQYF. CDR3 DNA sequence: TGTGCCAGCAGCTCAGCTTGGGTCGGTTACGAGCAGTACTTC.

The V gene is TRBV5-6, the J gene TRBJ2-1, with a possible D match to TRBD1 (5 bases). Germline CDR1 SGHDT, CDR2 YYEEEE. There are 15 residues in the CDR3. V lost 0 bases and J 7 bases, leaving 14 bases between the germline ends. DNA of the CDR3: TGTGCCAGCAGCTTGGTTGCAGGGTCCGGGAATGAGCAGTTCTTC. It is translated as CASSLVAGSGNEQFF.

The gene calls are TRBV7-2 and TRBJ1-4; 7 nucleotides agree with TRBD1. With V trimmed by 5 bases and J by 0 bases, 12 bases remained unmatched. This CDR3 is 18 amino acids long. Per germline, CDR1 SGHTA and CDR2 FQGNSA. The CDR3 DNA reads as TGTGCCAGCAGCCCACAGGGTAGGGGGCCTACAACTAATGAAAAACTGTTTTTT. Amino acid sequence: CASSPQGRGPTTNEKLFF.

The CDR3 protein is CASSFLGSYGYTF. In DNA, the CDR3 is TGTGCCAGCAGCTTCCTAGGGAGCTATGGCTACACCTTC. V is TRBV5-5 and J is TRBJ1-2; D call uncertain. The CDR3 is made up of 13 amino acids. Between the trimmed V and J ends, which lost 2 bases and 4 bases, there was a span of 9 bases. Per germline, CDR1 SGHKS and CDR2 YYEKEE (reference sequence).

This chain connects TRBV19 to TRBJ1-5; 8 bases fit TRBD1. Per the germline V gene, CDR1 is LNHDA and CDR2 is SQIVND (reference sequence). Trimming cost V 6 bases and J 4 bases; bases outside gene matches: 8. This CDR3 comprises 15 residues. The CDR3 DNA follows: TGTGCCAGTAGCTTAACCGGGACAGGAAATCAGCCCCAGCATTTT. This sequence encodes CASSLTGTGNQPQHF.

The J gene is TRBJ1-2, the V gene TRBV6-6; D is ambiguous. V lost 2 bases to trimming and J lost 5 bases, with 9 bases between them. The germline CDR1 and CDR2 sequences are MNHNY and SVGAGI (reference sequence). This CDR3 comprises 13 residues. The CDR3 loop is CASSYGQAYGYTF. As DNA, the CDR3 is TGTGCCAGCAGTTACGGTCAGGCTTATGGCTACACCTTC.

This rearrangement joins TRBV9 to TRBJ2-1, with 11 nucleotides matching TRBD2. Per the germline V gene, CDR1 is SGDLS and CDR2 is YYNGEE. The CDR3 loop spans 14 amino acids. V shed 9 bases and J 10 bases; nucleotides not matched to a gene: 12. The CDR3 DNA reads as TGTGCCACCTCGACTAGCGGGACCCCCAACGAGCAGTTCTTC. It yields the protein CATSTSGTPNEQFF.

This clone was seen once. This rearrangement joins TRBV19 to TRBJ2-2; unclear D gene. V was clipped by 7 bases and J by 0 bases, with 9 bases between them. This CDR3 is 14 amino acids long. Germline lookup yields CDR1 LNHDA and CDR2 SQIVND (reference sequence). The DNA for the CDR3 is TGTGCCAGTATAGGGCCGACGAACACCGGGGAGCTGTTTTTT. The encoded protein is CASIGPTNTGELFF.